A single sample gave rise to the 18 T cell receptor beta chains below, sequenced in a study of T cells in Graves' hyperthyroidism and ophthalmopathy. The TCR beta CDR3 regions underwent amplification using RNA transcripts as the source. An initial round of RT-PCR targeting the TCR CDR3 relied on the HTBI primer set. TCRdb used MiXCR to reprocess the multiplex PCR reads, holding one entry per CDR3 protein. The data show 300,000 to 450,000 distinct CDR3 sequences, just under 25% seen once. Sequencing was done on a sample of blood. These receptors came from a man aged 45-60 years with Graves' hyperthyroidism.

This clonotype was seen ten or more times. The chain's CDR3 is CASRYSGGSYNEQFF. The CDR3 DNA sequence: TGTGCCAGCAGGTATAGCGGGGGTTCCTACAATGAGCAGTTCTTC. The chain is built from TRBV11-2 and TRBJ2-1; 9 bases align to TRBD2. After removal of 6 bases from V and 1 base from J, the junction contained 4 bases not matched to a gene. The CDR3 is 15 amino acids. In germline, CDR1 is SGHAT, CDR2 FQNNGV.

This clonotype came up a few times. The chain recombines TRBV19 with TRBJ2-3; TRBD2 aligns across 10 bases. The CDR3 spans 17 residues. V shed 5 bases, J shed 1 base, and the junction held 9 bases outside the gene matches. Germline V gene lookup returns CDR1 LNHDA and CDR2 SQIVND (reference sequence). CDR3 coding DNA: TGTGCCAGTAGTTTGACTCTAGCGGGAGCGGGCACAGATACGCAGTATTTT. Protein: CASSLTLAGAGTDTQYF.

For this clonotype: A much larger clone differs by one base, so this may be a read error. The CDR3 loop reads CASSATDYGYTF. CDR3 DNA sequence: TGTGCCAGCAGTGCGACAGATTATGGCTACACCTTC. The chain couples TRBV6-1 to TRBJ1-2; TRBD1 might be the D (5 bases). The CDR3 contains 12 residues. Trimming pared 4 bases from V and 5 bases from J, leaving 8 bases between. CDR1 MNHNS and CDR2 SASEGT come from the germline V gene.

This clonotype was observed a handful of times. At one end the junction does not follow the germline gene, possibly because of a read error. V and J are TRBV18 and TRBJ2-2; no reliable D call. Germline V gene sequence: CDR1 KGHSH, CDR2 LQKENI. This CDR3 has 15 residues. CDR3 DNA: TGTGCCAGCTCGAGGCAGCCCTCGAACTCCGGGGAGCTGTTTTTT. This sequence encodes CASSRQPSNSGELFF.

This chain uses TRBV29-1 with TRBJ2-1; TRBD2 matches at 10 bases. V dropped 6 bases and J dropped 10; count of bases not matched to a gene: 15. The CDR3 consists of 15 residues. Germline V lookup: CDR1 SQVTM, CDR2 ANQGSEA. The CDR3 DNA reads as TGCAGCGTCCCCCGGACTAGCGGATCCGTAGGGGAGCAGTTCTTC. Protein: CSVPRTSGSVGEQFF.

This clonotype showed up many times. The chain couples TRBV12-3 or TRBV12-4 to TRBJ1-1, with 8 positions matching TRBD1. CDR3 length: 15 amino acids. The V segment lost 3 bases and the J segment 3 bases; nucleotides outside the gene matches: 6. CDR3 nucleotides: TGTGCCAGCAGTTTCGAACAGGGGGTTCACACTGAAGCTTTCTTT. It is translated as CASSFEQGVHTEAFF.

This clonotype was seen just once. The chain joins TRBV6-9 to TRBJ2-1; 7 nucleotides match TRBD2. This CDR3 is 16 amino acids long. CDR1 is MNHGY, CDR2 SVAAGI, per germline. Trimming removed 3 bases from V and 1 base from J; junction bases left unmatched: 6. In nucleotides, the CDR3 is TGTGCCAGCAGTTACATGCTAGCGGAATCCTACAATGAGCAGTTCTTC. It encodes CASSYMLAESYNEQFF.

The chain uses TRBV20-1 and TRBJ2-3, with D perhaps assigned TRBD1 or TRBD2 (5 bases each). The CDR3 is 11 amino acids. Per germline, CDR1 DFQATT and CDR2 SNEGSKA (reference sequence). V was shortened by 6 bases and J by 6 bases, with 10 bases between the two germline ends. The CDR3 coding sequence is TGCAGTGCCCTCTGGGGGGATACGCAGTATTTT. The encoded protein is CSALWGDTQYF.

The rearrangement joins TRBV7-3 to TRBJ1-6; 8 bases fit TRBD1. The junction had 1 base not matched to a gene; V was cut back by 0 bases and J by 9 bases. CDR1 is SGHTA and CDR2 is FQGTGA in the germline V gene. The CDR3 sequence is 14 residues long. The CDR3 coding sequence is TGTGCCAGCAGCTTAACGGACAGGGCTTCACCCCTCCACTTT. Its translation: CASSLTDRASPLHF. Together with reference TRBV7-3 and TRBJ1-6, the CDR3 gives the full variable domain: GAGVSQTPSNKVTEKGKYVELRCDPISGHTALYWYRQSLGQGPEFLIYFQGTGAADDSGLPNDRFFAVRPEGSVSTLKIQRTERGDSAVYLCASSLTDRASPLHFGNGTRLTVT.

The chain links TRBV12-3 or TRBV12-4 to TRBJ1-1; 8 positions match TRBD1. V was pared by 2 bases and J by 6 bases, with 5 bases of the junction left unmatched. This CDR3 is 14 amino acids long. The CDR3 here is CASSLRTGFAEAFF. The CDR3 DNA follows: TGTGCCAGCAGTTTAAGGACAGGGTTCGCTGAAGCTTTCTTT.

The rearrangement joins TRBV5-1 to TRBJ2-1; TRBD1 might be the D (5 bases). The V and J ends lost 0 bases and 7 bases respectively, with 8 bases between them. Germline CDR1 and CDR2: SGHRS and YFSETQ. The CDR3 contains 13 residues. CDR3: CASSLGTQNEQFF. CDR3 bases: TGCGCCAGCAGCTTGGGGACACAAAATGAGCAGTTCTTC.

The V gene is TRBV20-1, the J gene TRBJ2-1; no clear D. The CDR3 contains 11 residues. The V end was cut by 6 bases, the J end by 10 bases, with 13 bases between. Per the germline V gene, CDR1 is DFQATT and CDR2 is SNEGSKA (reference sequence). CDR3 bases: TGCAGTGCATCTTTTCTTGGGGAGCAGTTCTTC. Residues: CSASFLGEQFF.

In nucleotides, the CDR3 is TGCGCCAGCAGGTCCCGTGGGGAATCCTACAATGAGCAGTTCTTC. Translated, it gives CASRSRGESYNEQFF. J is TRBJ2-1 and V is TRBV5-1, with D uncertain. V lost 5 bases and J lost 1, with 13 bases in between. CDR1 is SGHRS and CDR2 is YFSETQ in the germline V gene. The CDR3 length is 15 residues.

V usage is TRBV20-1 and J usage is TRBJ2-7; TRBD1 agrees at 12 bases. Trimming at V came to 3 bases and at J to 4 bases, leaving 7 bases not matched to a gene. The CDR3 is 15 residues long. The germline gives CDR1 DFQATT, CDR2 SNEGSKA (reference sequence). The DNA of the CDR3 is TGCAGTGCTAGTATATCGGGACAGGGGGCTTACGAGCAGTACTTC. As protein: CSASISGQGAYEQYF.

The sample holds a few counts of this clonotype. The rearrangement links TRBV28 to TRBJ1-2, with a possible D match to TRBD1 (5 bases). Trimming stripped 3 bases from V and 4 bases from J, with 9 bases between. This CDR3 is built from 13 residues. CDR1 MDHEN and CDR2 SYDVKM come from the germline V gene. DNA for the CDR3: TGTGCCAGCAGTTTCCCAGGGAGCTATGGCTACACCTTC. Translation: CASSFPGSYGYTF.

V and J are TRBV5-1 and TRBJ2-3, with D uncertain. The CDR3 contains 13 residues. V shed 3 bases and J shed 5 bases, with 10 bases lying between them. Germline CDR1 SGHRS, CDR2 YFSETQ. CDR3 in DNA: TGCGCCAGCAGCTCGAACAAACGAGATACGCAGTATTTT. It codes for CASSSNKRDTQYF.

The rearrangement links TRBV24-1 to TRBJ2-5; tentative D call: TRBD1 (6 bases). Trimming removed 4 bases at V and 8 bases at J, with 10 bases between. Germline assignment: CDR1 KGHDR and CDR2 SFDVKD. The CDR3 contains 12 residues. The CDR3 reads CATSEGHGTQYF. In DNA form, the CDR3 reads TGTGCCACCAGTGAGGGACATGGCACCCAGTACTTC.

The gene calls are TRBV6-1 and TRBJ2-7; TRBD1 aligns across 8 bases. Germline V gene sequence: CDR1 MNHNS, CDR2 SASEGT. The CDR3 length is 13 residues. V was pared by 2 bases and J by 9 bases, with 6 bases of the junction left unmatched. The CDR3 DNA reads as TGTGCCAGCAGTGAAAGGGGTGACAGGGGGCAGTACTTC. Its protein product is CASSERGDRGQYF.